This TCR beta chain is from a study of T cells in Graves' hyperthyroidism and ophthalmopathy. About the research overall: Peripheral blood was acquired at first diagnosis, ahead of any therapy whatsoever.

Template material for amplifying TCR beta CDR3 regions consisted of RNA transcripts. When the TCR CDR3 underwent first-round RT-PCR, the HTBI primer set was used. TCRdb re-called the multiplex PCR reads with MiXCR, one entry per CDR3 protein. The data show nearly 600,000 distinct CDR3 sequences, approximately 14% seen once. This clonotype was observed many times. V gave up 5 bases and J gave up 5 bases, with 11 bases separating them. The CDR3 is 13 residues long. Uncontrolled infection, other autoimmune disease, pregnancy and lactation each barred patients from inclusion. The sequenced sample consisted of blood. This receptor was obtained from a woman aged 25 to 45 with Graves' hyperthyroidism that later progressed to Graves' ophthalmopathy. The V and J genes are TRBV12-3 or TRBV12-4 and TRBJ2-3; D not certain. The CDR3 coding sequence is TGTGCCAGCAGTCAGGAGCATGGAGATACGCAGTATTTT. Translating gives CASSQEHGDTQYF.